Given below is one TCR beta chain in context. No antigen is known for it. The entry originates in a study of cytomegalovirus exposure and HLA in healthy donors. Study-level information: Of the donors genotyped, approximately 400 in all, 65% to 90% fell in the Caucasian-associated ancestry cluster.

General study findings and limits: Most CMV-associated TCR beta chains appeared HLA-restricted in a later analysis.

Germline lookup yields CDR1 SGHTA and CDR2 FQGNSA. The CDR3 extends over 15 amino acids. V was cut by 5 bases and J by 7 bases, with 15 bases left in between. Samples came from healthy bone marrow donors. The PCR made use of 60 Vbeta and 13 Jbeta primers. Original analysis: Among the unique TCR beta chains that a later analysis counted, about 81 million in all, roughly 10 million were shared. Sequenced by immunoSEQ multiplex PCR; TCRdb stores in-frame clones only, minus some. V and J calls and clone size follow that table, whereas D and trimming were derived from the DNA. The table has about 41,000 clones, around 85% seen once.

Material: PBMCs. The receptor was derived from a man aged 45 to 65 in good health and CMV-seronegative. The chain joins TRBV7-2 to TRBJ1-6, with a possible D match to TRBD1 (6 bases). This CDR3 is CASSREGDANSPLHF. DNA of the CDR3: TGTGCCAGCAGCCGGGAGGGGGACGCAAATTCACCCCTCCACTTT.